Sequencing of this T cell receptor (beta chain) was carried out in a study of blood T cell repertoires in COVID-19. The table came from immunoSEQ multiplex PCR; TCRdb's copy has only in-frame clones and leaves some out. The sample has around 190,000 clones; 81% are singletons. In terms of age and location, participants ranged from roughly 18 to 89 years and lived in about 25 US areas. Recovery among Cohort 3 donors was established by two negative PCRs, clearance, or symptom resolution. The specimen was PBMCs or T cells enriched from blood (not recorded which). This TCR was recovered from a man in his forties who had recovered from COVID-19.

This CDR3 reads CASSQDQGRGQPQHF. In DNA, the CDR3 is TGTGCCAGCAGCCAGGACCAAGGGAGGGGACAGCCCCAGCATTTT. The rearrangement links TRBV3-1 (or the pseudogene TRBV3-2) to TRBJ1-5; the D gene is possibly TRBD1 (5 bases). Germline lookup yields CDR1 LGHDT and CDR2 YNNKEL (reference sequence). This CDR3 region has 15 residues. V was shortened by 3 bases and J by 7 bases, with 16 bases between the two germline ends.